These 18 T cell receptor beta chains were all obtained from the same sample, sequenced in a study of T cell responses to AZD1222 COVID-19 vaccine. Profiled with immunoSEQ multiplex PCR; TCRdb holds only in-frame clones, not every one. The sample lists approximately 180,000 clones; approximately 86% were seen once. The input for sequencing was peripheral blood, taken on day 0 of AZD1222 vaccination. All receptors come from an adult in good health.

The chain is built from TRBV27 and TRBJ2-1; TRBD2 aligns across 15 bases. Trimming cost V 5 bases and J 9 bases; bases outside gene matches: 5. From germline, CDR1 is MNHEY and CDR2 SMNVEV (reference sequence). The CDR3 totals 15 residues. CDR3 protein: CASSPGLAGGFEQFF. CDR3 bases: TGTGCCAGCAGTCCGGGACTAGCGGGGGGATTTGAGCAGTTCTTC.

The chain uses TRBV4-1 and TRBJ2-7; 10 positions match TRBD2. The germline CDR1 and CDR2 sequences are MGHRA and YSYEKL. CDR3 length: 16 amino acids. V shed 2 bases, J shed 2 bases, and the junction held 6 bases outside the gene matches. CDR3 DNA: TGCGCCAGCAGCCAACCCGGGACTAGCGCCGCCTACGAGCAGTACTTC. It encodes CASSQPGTSAAYEQYF.

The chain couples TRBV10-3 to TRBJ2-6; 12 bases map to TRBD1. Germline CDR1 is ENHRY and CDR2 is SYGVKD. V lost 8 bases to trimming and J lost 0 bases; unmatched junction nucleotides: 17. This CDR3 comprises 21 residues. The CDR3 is CAIASPGQGASEGSGANVLTF. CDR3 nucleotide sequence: TGTGCCATCGCATCCCCGGGACAGGGGGCCTCCGAGGGCTCTGGGGCCAACGTCCTGACTTTC.

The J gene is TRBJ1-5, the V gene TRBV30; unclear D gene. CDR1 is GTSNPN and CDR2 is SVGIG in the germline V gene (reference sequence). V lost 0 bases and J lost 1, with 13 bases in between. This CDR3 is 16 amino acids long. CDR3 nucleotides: TGTGCCTGGAGTGTGAGTCTGGGAGGGAGCAATCAGCCCCAGCATTTT. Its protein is CAWSVSLGGSNQPQHF.

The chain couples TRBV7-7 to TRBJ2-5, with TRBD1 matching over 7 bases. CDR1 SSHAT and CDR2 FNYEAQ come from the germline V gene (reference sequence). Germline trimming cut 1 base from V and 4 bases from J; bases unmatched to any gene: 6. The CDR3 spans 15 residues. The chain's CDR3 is CASSLGLGQPETQYF. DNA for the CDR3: TGTGCCAGCAGCTTAGGGTTGGGACAGCCAGAGACCCAGTACTTC.

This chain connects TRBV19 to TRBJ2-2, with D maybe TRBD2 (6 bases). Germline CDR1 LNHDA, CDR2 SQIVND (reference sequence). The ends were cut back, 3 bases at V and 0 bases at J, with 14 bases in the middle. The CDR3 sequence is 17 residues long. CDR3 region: CASSIRRDQTNTGELFF. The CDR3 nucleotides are TGTGCCAGTAGTATTAGGCGGGACCAGACGAACACCGGGGAGCTGTTTTTT. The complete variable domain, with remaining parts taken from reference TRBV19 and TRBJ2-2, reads DGGITQSPKYLFRKEGQNVTLSCEQNLNHDAMYWYRQDPGQGLRLIYYSQIVNDFQKGDIAEGYSVSREKKESFPLTVTSAQKNPTAFYLCASSIRRDQTNTGELFFGEGSRLTVL.

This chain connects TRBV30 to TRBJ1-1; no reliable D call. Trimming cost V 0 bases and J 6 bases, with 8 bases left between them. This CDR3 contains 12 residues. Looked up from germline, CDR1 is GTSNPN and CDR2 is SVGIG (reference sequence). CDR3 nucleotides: TGTGCCTGGAGTGTCCCGGGCCCTGAAGCTTTCTTT. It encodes CAWSVPGPEAFF.

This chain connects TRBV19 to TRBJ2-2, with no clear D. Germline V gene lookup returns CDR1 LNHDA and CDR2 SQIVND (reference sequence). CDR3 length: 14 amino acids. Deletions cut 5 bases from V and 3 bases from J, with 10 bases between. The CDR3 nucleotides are TGTGCCAGTAGTCCCAAGGCTTACACCGGGGAGCTGTTTTTT. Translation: CASSPKAYTGELFF. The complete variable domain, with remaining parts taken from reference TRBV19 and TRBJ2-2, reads DGGITQSPKYLFRKEGQNVTLSCEQNLNHDAMYWYRQDPGQGLRLIYYSQIVNDFQKGDIAEGYSVSREKKESFPLTVTSAQKNPTAFYLCASSPKAYTGELFFGEGSRLTVL.

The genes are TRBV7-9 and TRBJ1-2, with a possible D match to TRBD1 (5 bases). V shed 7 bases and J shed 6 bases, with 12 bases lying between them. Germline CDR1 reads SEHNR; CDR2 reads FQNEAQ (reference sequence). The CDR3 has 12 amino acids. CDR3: CASTRRQNGYTF. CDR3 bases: TGTGCCAGCACTCGACGACAGAATGGCTACACCTTC.

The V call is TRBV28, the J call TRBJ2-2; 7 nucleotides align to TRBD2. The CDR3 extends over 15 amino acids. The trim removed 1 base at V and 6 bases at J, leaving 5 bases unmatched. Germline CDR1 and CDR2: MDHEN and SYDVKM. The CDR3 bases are TGTGCCAGCAGTTTATTAGGTACTAGCGCCGGGGAGCTGTTTTTT. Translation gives CASSLLGTSAGELFF.

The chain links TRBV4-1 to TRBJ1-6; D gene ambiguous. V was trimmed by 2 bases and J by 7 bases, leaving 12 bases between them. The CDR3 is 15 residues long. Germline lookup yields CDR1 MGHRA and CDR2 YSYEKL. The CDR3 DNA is TGCGCCAGCAGCCAATATGAAGGCGGGAATTCACCCCTCCACTTT. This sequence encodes CASSQYEGGNSPLHF.

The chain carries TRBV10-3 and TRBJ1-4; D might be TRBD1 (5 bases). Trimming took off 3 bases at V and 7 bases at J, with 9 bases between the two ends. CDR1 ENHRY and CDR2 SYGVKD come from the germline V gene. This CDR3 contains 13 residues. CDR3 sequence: CAISEGTGEKLFF. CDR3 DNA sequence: TGTGCCATCAGTGAAGGGACTGGTGAAAAACTGTTTTTT.

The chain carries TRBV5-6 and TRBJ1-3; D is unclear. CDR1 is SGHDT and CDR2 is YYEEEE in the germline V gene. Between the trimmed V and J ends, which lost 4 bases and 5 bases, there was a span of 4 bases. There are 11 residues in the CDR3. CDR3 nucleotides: TGTGCCAGCAGCCTAAGAAACACCATATATTTT. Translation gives CASSLRNTIYF.

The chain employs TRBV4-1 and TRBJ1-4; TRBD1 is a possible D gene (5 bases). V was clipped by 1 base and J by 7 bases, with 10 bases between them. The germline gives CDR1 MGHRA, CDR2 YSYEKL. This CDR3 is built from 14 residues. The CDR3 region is CASSQVGDGEKLFF. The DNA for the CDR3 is TGCGCCAGCAGCCAAGTCGGGGACGGTGAAAAACTGTTTTTT.

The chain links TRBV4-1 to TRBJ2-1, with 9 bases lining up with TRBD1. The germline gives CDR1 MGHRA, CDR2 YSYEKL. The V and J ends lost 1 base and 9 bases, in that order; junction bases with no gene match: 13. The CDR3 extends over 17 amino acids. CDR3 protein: CASSQGQGQGIRGEQFF. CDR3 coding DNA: TGCGCCAGCAGCCAAGGGCAGGGACAGGGTATTCGGGGTGAGCAGTTCTTC.

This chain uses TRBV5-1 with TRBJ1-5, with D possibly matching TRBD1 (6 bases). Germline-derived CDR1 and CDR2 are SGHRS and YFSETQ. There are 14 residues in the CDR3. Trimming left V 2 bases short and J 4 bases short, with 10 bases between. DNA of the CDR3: TGCGCCAGCAGCTTTCTTGGACAGAATCAGCCCCAGCATTTT. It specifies CASSFLGQNQPQHF.

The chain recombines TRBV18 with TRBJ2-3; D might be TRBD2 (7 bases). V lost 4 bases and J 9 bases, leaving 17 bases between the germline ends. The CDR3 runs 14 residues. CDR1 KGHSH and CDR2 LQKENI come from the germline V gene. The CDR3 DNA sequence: TGTGCCAGCTCACTAACGGGGGGCCTGGGGACGCAGTATTTT. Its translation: CASSLTGGLGTQYF.

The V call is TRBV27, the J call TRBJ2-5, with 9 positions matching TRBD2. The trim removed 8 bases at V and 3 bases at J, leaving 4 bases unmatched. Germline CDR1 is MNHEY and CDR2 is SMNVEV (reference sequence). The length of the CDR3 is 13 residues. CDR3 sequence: CASRGGAEETQYF. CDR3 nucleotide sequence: TGTGCCAGCCGCGGGGGGGCCGAAGAGACCCAGTACTTC.